This TCR beta chain was sequenced for a study of blood T cell repertoires in COVID-19. TCRdb keeps only in-frame clones here, not all; method: immunoSEQ multiplex PCR. The sample includes fewer than 300,000 clones, approximately 86% of them seen just once. Germline V lookup: CDR1 SGHNT, CDR2 YENEEA. Trimming took off 1 base at V and 2 bases at J, with 12 bases between the two ends. This CDR3 spans 15 amino acids. The V gene is TRBV11-3, the J gene TRBJ2-7, with TRBD1 as a possible D gene (5 bases). Sequenced sample: peripheral blood. This TCR derives from a woman under 40 with acute or convalescent COVID-19. CDR3 DNA: TGTGCCAGCAGCTTAGGAACAGGCGTTCCCTACGAGCAGTACTTC. Protein sequence: CASSLGTGVPYEQYF.